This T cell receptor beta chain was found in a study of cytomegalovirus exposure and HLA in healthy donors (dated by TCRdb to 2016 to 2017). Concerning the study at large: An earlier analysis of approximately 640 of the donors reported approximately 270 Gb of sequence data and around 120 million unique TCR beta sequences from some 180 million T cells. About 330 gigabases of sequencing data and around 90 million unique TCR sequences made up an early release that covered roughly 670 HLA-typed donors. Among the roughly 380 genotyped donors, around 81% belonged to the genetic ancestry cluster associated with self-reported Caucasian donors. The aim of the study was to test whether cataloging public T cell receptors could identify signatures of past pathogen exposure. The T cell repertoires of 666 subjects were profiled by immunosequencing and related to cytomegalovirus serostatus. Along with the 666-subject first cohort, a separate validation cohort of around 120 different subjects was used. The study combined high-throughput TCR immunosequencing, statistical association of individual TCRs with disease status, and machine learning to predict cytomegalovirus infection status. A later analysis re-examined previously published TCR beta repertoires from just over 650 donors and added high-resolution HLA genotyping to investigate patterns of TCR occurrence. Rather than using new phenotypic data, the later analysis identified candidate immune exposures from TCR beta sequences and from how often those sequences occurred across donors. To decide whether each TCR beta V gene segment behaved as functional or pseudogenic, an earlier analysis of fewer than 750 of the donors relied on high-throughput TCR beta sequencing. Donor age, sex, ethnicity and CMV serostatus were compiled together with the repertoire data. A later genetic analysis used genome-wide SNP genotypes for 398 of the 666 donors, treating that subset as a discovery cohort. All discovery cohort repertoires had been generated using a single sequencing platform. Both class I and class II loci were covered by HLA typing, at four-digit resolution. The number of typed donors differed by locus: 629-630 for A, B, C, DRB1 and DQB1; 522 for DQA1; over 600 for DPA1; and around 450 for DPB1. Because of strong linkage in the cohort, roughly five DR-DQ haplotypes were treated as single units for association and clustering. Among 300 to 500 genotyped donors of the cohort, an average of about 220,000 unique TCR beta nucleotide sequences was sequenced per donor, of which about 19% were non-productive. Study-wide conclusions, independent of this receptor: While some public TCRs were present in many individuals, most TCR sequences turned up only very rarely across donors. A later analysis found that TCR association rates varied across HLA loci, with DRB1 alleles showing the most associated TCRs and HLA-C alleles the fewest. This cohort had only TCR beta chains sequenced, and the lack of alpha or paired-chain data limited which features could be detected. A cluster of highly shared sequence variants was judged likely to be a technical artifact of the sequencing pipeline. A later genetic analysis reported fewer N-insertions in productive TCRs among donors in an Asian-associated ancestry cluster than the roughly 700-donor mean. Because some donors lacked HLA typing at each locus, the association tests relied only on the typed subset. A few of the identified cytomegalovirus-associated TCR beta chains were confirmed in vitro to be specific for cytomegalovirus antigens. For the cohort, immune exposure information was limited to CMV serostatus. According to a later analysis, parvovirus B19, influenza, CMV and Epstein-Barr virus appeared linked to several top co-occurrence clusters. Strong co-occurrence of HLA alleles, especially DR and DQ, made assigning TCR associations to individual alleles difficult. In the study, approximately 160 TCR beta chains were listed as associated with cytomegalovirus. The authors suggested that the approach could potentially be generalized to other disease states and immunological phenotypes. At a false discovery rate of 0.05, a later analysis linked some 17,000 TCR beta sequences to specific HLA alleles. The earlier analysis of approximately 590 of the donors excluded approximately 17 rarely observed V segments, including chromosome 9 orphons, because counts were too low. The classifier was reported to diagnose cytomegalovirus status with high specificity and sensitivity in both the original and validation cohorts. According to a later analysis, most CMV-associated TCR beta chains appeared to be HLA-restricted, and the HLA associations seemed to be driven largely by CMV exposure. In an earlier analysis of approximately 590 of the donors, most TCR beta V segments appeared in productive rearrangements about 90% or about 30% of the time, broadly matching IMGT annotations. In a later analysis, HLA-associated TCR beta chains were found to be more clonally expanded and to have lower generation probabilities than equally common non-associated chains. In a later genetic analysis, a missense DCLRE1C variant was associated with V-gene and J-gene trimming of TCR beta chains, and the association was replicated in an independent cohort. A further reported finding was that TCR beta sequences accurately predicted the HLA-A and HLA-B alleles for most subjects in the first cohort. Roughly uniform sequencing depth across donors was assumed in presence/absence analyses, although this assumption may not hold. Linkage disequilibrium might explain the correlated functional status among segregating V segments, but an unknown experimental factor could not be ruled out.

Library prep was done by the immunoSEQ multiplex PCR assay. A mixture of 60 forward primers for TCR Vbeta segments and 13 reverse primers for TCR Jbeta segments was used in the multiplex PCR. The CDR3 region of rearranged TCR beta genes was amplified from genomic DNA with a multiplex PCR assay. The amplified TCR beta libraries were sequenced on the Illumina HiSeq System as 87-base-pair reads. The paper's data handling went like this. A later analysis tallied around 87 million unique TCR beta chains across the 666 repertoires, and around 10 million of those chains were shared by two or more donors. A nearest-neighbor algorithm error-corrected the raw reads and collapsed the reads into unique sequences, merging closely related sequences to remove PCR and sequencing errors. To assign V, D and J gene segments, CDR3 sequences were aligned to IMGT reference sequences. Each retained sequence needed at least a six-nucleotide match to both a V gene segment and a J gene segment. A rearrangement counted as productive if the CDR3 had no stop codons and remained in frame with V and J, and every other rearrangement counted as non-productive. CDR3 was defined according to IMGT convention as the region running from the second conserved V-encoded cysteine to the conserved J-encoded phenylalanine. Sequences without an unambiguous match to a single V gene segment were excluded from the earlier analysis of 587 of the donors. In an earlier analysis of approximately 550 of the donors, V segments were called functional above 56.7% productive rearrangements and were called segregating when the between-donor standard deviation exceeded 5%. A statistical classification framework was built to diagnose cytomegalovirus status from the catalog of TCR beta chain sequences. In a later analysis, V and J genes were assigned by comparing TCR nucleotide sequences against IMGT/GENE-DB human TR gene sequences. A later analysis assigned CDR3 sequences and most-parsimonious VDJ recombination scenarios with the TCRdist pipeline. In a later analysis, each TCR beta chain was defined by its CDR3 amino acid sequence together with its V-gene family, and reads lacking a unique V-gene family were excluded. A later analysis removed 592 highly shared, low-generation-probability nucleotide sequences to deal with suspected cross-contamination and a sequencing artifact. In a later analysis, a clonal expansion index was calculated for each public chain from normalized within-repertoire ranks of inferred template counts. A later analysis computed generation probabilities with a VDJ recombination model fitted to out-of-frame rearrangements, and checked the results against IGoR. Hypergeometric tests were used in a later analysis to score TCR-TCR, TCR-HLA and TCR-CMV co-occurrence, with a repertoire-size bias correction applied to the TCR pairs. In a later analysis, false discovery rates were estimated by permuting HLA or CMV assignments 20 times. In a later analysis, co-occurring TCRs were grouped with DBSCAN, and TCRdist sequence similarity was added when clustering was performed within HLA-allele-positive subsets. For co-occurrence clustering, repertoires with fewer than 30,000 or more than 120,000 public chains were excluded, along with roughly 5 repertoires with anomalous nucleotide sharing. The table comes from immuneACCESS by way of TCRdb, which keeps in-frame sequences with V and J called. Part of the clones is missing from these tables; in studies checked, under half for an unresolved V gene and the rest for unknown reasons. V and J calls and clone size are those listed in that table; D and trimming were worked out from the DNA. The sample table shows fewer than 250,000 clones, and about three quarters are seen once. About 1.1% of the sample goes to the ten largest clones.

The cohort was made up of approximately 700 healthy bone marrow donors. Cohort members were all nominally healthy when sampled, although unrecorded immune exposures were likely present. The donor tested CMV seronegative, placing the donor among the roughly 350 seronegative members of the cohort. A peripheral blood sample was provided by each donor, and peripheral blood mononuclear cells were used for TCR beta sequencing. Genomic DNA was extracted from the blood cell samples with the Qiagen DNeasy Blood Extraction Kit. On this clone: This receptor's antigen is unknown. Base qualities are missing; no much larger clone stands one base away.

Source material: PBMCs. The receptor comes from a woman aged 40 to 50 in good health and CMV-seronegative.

The DNA sequence is as follows: TGTGCCAGTAGTCCGGGACAGGGTGAGACCCAGTACTTC. It translates as CASSPGQGETQYF. In this chain, TRBV19 is recombined with TRBJ2-5, and TRBD1 matches 9 of the central bases. From the cysteine through the phenylalanine, the CDR3 covers 13 amino acids. Only the CDR3 DNA is retained, 39 bases long and in frame from the first base. Trimming leaves V shorter by 5 bases and J shorter by 5 bases, with the junction holding 3 bases beyond the gene matches. Taken from the germline V gene (reference sequence), the CDR1 and CDR2 loops are LNHDA and SQIVND.